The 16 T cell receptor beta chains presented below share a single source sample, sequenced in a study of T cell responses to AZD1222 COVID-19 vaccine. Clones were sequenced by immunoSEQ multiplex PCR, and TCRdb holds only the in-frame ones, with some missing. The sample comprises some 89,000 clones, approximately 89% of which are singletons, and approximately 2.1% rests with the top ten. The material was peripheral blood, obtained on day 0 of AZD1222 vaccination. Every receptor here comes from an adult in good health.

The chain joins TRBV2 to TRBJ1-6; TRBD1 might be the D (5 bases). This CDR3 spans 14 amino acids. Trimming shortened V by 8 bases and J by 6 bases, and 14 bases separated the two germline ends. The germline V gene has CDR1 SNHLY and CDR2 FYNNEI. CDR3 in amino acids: CASVTGQGNSPLHF. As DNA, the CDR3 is TGTGCCAGCGTCACGGGGCAGGGTAATTCACCCCTCCACTTT.

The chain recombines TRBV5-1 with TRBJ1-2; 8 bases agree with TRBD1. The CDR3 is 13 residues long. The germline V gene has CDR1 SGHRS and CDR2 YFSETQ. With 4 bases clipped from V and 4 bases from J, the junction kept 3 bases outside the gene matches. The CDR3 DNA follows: TGCGCCAGCAGCGTGACAGGGGTCTATGGCTACACCTTC. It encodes CASSVTGVYGYTF.

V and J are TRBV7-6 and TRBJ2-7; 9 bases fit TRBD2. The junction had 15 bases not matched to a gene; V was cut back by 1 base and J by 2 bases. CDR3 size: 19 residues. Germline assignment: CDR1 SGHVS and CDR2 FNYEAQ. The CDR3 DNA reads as TGTGCCAGCAGCTTAGAGGCTATGGCTAGCGGGGCGCCAACCTACGAGCAGTACTTC. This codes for CASSLEAMASGAPTYEQYF.

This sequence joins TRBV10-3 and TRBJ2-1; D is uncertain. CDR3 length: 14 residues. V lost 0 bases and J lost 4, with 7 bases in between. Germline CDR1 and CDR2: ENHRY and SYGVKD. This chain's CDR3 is CAISESKAYNEQFF. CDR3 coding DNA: TGTGCCATCAGTGAGTCTAAGGCTTACAATGAGCAGTTCTTC.

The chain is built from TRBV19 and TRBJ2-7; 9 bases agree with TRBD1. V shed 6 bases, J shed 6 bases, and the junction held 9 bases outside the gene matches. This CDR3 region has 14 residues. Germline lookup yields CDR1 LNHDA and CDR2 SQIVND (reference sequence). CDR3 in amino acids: CASSLDRGNSEQYF. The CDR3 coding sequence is TGTGCCAGTAGCCTGGACAGGGGAAATTCCGAGCAGTACTTC.

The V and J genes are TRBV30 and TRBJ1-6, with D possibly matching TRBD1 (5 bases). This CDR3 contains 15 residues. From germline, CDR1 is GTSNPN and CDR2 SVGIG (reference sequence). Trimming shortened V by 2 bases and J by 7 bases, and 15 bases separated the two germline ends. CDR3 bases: TGTGCCTGGAGTCCAACCAGGGCACCCAATTCACCCCTCCACTTT. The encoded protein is CAWSPTRAPNSPLHF.

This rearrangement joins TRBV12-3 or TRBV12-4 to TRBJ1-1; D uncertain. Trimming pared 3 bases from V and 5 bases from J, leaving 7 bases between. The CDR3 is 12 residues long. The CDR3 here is CASSFYSTEAFF. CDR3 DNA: TGTGCCAGCAGTTTTTATTCTACTGAAGCTTTCTTT.

The CDR3, as DNA: TGTGCCAGCAGCCTGACAGCGTATAGCAATCAGCCCCAGCATTTT. The encoded protein is CASSLTAYSNQPQHF. The chain carries TRBV6-5 and TRBJ1-5; tentative D call: TRBD1 (5 bases). Germline CDR1 MNHEY, CDR2 SVGAGI. The CDR3 is 15 residues long. Trimming took 6 bases from V and 0 from J, leaving 12 bases between them.

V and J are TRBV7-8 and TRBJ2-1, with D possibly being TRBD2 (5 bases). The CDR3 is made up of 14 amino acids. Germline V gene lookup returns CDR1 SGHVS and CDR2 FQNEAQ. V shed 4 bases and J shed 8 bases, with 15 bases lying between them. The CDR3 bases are TGTGCCAGCAGCTCCCGTGTCTCAGCGGATGAGCAGTTCTTC. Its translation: CASSSRVSADEQFF.

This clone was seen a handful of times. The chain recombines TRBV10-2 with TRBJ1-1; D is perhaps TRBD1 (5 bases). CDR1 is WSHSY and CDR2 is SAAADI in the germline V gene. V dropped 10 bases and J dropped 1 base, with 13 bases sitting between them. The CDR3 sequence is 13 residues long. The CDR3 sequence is CATNRKSNTEAFF. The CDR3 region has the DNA TGCGCCACAAACAGGAAATCGAACACTGAAGCTTTCTTT.

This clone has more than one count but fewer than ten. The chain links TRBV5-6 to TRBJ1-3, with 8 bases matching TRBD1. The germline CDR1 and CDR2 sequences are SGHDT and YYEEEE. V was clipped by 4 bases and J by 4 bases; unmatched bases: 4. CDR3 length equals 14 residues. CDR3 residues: CASSPGDRGNTIYF. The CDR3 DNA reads TGTGCCAGCAGCCCGGGGGACAGGGGAAACACCATATATTTT.

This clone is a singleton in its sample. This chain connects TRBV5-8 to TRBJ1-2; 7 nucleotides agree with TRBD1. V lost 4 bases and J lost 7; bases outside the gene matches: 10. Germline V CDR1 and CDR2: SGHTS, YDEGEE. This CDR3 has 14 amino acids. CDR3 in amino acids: CASSIGQADSGYTF. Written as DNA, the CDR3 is TGTGCCAGCAGCATAGGACAGGCCGATAGTGGCTACACCTTC.

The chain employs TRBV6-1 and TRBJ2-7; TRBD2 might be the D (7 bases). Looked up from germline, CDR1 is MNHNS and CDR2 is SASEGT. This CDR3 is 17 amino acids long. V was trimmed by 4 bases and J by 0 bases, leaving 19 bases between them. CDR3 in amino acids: CASSGGMVGGRSYEQYF. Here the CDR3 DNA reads TGTGCCAGCAGTGGTGGGATGGTCGGGGGGCGCTCCTACGAGCAGTACTTC.

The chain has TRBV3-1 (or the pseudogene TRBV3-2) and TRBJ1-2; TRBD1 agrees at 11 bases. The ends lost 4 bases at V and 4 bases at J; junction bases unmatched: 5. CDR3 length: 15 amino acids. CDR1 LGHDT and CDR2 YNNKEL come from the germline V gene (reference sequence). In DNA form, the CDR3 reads TGTGCCAGCAGCCCCCGGACAGGGGGCGGCTATGGCTACACCTTC. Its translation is CASSPRTGGGYGYTF.

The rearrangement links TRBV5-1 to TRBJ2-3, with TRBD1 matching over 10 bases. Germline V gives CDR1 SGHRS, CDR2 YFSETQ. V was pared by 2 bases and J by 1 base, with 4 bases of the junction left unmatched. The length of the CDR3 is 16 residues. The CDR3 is CASSLGGTGGTDTQYF. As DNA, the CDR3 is TGCGCCAGCAGCTTAGGAGGGACAGGGGGCACAGATACGCAGTATTTT.

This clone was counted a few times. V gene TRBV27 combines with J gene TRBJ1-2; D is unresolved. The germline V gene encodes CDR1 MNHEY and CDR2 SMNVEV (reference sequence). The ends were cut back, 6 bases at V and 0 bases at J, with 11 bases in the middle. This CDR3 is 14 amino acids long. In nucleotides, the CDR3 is TGTGCCAGCAGATCCCTGGTACCTAACTATGGCTACACCTTC. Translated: CASRSLVPNYGYTF.